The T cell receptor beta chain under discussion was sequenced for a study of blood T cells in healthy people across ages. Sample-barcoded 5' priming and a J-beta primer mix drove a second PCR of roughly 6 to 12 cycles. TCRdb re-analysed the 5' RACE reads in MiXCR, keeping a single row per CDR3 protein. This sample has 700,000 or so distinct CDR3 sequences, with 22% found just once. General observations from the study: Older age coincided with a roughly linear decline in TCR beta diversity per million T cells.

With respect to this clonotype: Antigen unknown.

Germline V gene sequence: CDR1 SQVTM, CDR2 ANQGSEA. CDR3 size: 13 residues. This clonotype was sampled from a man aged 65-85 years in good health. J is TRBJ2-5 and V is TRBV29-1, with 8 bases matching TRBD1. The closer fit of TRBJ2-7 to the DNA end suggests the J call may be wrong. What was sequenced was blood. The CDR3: CSDRTGPSYEQYF. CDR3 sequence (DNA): TGCAGCGACCGGACAGGGCCCTCCTACGAGCAGTACTTC.